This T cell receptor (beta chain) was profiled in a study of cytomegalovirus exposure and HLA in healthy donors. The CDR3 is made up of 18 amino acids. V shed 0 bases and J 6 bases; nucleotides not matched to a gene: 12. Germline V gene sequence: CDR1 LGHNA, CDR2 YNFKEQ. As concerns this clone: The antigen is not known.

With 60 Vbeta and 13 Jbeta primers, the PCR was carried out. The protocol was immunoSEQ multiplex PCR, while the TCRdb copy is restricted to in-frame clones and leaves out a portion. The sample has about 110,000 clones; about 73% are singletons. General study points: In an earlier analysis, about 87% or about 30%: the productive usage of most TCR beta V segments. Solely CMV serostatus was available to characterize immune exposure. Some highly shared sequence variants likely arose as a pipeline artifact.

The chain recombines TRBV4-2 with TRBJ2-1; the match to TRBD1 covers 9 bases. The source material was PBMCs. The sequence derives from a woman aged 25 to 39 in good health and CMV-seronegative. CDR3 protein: CASSQERGGTGNFNEQFF. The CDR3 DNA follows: TGTGCCAGCAGCCAAGAGAGGGGGGGGACAGGGAATTTCAATGAGCAGTTCTTC.